These 9 T cell receptor beta chains were sequenced from one sample in a study of T cell responses to AZD1222 COVID-19 vaccine. Clones were sequenced by immunoSEQ multiplex PCR, and TCRdb holds only the in-frame ones, with some missing. The repertoire holds fewer than 200,000 clones, with just under 90% as singletons. Here the sequenced sample was peripheral blood, taken on day 0 of AZD1222 vaccination. These receptor sequences come from an adult in good health.

The chain uses TRBV14 and TRBJ2-7; D is unclear. Trimming pared 0 bases from V and 7 bases from J, leaving 16 bases between. The CDR3 is made up of 15 amino acids. The germline V gene has CDR1 SGHDN and CDR2 FVKESK. CDR3 loop: CASSQDAGPTEEQYF. The CDR3 DNA sequence: TGTGCCAGCAGCCAAGATGCCGGACCAACGGAAGAGCAGTACTTC.

This clone was counted a single time. The chain is built from TRBV28 and TRBJ2-5; D gene unclear. V dropped 2 bases and J dropped 3 bases, with 4 bases sitting between them. The CDR3 is 12 amino acids. The germline CDR1 and CDR2 sequences are MDHEN and SYDVKM. In DNA form, the CDR3 reads TGTGCCAGCAGTTTAAGGGAAGAGACCCAGTACTTC. This encodes CASSLREETQYF.

The V gene is TRBV2, the J gene TRBJ2-3, with D uncertain. Germline assignment: CDR1 SNHLY and CDR2 FYNNEI. The CDR3 loop spans 13 amino acids. The V end lost 4 bases, the J end lost 2 bases, and 7 bases lay between the germline ends. Written as DNA, the CDR3 is TGTGCCAGCAGTGTTGCAGTCACAGATACGCAGTATTTT. Its translation is CASSVAVTDTQYF.

The J gene is TRBJ2-7, the V gene TRBV6-5; D gene ambiguous. Looked up from germline, CDR1 is MNHEY and CDR2 is SVGAGI. This CDR3 has 13 residues. Trimming shortened V by 7 bases and J by 0 bases, and 10 bases separated the two germline ends. The CDR3 reads CASTDPASYEQYF. The CDR3 DNA sequence: TGTGCCAGCACCGATCCAGCCTCCTACGAGCAGTACTTC.

The CDR3: CASSFSSGGEQFF. Here the CDR3 DNA reads TGTGCCAGCAGTTTTTCTAGCGGAGGTGAGCAGTTCTTC. J is TRBJ2-1 and V is TRBV12-3 or TRBV12-4; 7 bases agree with TRBD2. J gave up 9 bases and V 3 bases, and 5 bases lay outside the gene matches. The CDR3 has 13 amino acids.

This rearrangement joins TRBV19 to TRBJ2-3, with 8 positions matching TRBD1. This CDR3 has 15 residues. The V segment lost 4 bases and the J segment 2 bases; nucleotides outside the gene matches: 5. Looked up from germline, CDR1 is LNHDA and CDR2 is SQIVND (reference sequence). CDR3 DNA: TGTGCCAGTAGTAAGGACAGGGTATCCACAGATACGCAGTATTTT. Its translation: CASSKDRVSTDTQYF.

The chain carries TRBV19 and TRBJ1-5; 9 nucleotides align to TRBD1. Germline V CDR1 and CDR2: LNHDA, SQIVND (reference sequence). The CDR3 spans 14 residues. V lost 6 bases and J lost 5; bases outside the gene matches: 5. In nucleotides, the CDR3 is TGTGCCAGTAGGCCAACAGGGGGCGATCAGCCCCAGCATTTT. Amino acids: CASRPTGGDQPQHF.

The rearrangement joins TRBV28 to TRBJ2-6, with D uncertain. CDR1 is MDHEN and CDR2 is SYDVKM in the germline V gene. This CDR3 contains 13 residues. Deletions cut 4 bases from V and 1 base from J, with 2 bases between. The CDR3 sequence: CASSYSGANVLTF. In DNA, the CDR3 is TGTGCCAGCAGTTATTCTGGGGCCAACGTCCTGACTTTC.

This chain uses TRBV28 with TRBJ2-7; possible D gene TRBD2, 5 bases. Trimming removed 2 bases from V and 0 bases from J, with 14 bases in between. Germline CDR1 and CDR2: MDHEN and SYDVKM. CDR3 length: 16 amino acids. CDR3 nucleotide sequence: TGTGCCAGCAGTTTAATTCTTGCGGGTTCCTCCTACGAGCAGTACTTC. Translation gives CASSLILAGSSYEQYF.